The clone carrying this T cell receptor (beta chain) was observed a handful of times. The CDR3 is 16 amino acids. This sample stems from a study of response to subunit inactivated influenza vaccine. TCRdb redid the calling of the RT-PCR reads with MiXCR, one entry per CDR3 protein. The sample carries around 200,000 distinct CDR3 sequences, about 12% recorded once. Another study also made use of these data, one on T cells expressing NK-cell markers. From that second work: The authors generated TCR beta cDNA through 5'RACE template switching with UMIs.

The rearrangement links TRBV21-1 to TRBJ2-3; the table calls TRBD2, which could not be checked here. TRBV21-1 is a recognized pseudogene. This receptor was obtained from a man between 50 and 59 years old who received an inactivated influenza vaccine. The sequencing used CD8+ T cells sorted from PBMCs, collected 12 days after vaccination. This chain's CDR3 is CASSKVSSGSADTQYF. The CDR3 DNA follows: TGTGCCAGCAGCAAAGTTTCTAGCGGGAGCGCAGATACGCAGTATTTT.